This T cell receptor (beta chain) was profiled in a study of blood T cell repertoires in COVID-19. Study as a whole: From the United States, Italy and Spain came samples of acute and convalescent COVID-19. PBMCs, B-cell-depleted T cells, or T cells were the source of the cDNA or gDNA that made up the material.

Per germline, CDR1 SNHLY and CDR2 FYNNEI. The CDR3 is made up of 15 amino acids. Trimming removed 8 bases from V and 9 bases from J; junction bases left unmatched: 13. Assay used: immunoSEQ multiplex PCR; TCRdb lists only in-frame clones, some missing. Of approximately 72,000 clones listed, roughly 80% were seen once; the top ten hold more than 7%. The rearrangement uses TRBV2 and TRBJ2-3, with 11 bases lining up with TRBD2. Material for sequencing was peripheral blood. The TCR comes from a man aged 45-60 years with active COVID-19. As DNA, the CDR3 is TGTGCCAGCTGCCGACTAGCGGGAAAGGTGGTAACGCAGTATTTT. This translates into CASCRLAGKVVTQYF.